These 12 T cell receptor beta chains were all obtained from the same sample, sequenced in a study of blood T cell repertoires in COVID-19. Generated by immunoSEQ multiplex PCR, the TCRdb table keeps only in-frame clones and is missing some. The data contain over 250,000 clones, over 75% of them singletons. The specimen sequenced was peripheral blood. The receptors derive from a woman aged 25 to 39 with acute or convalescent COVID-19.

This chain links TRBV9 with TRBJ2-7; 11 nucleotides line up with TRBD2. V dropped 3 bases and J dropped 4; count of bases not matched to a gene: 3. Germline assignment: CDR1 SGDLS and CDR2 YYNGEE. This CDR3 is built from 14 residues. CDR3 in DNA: TGTGCCAGCAGCGAGGGGACTAGCGGATACGAGCAGTACTTC. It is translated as CASSEGTSGYEQYF.

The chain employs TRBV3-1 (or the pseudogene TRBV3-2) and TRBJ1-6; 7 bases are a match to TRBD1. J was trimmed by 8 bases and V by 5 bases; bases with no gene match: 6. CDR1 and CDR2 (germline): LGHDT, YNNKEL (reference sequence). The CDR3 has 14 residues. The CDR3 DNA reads TGTGCCAGCAGCTCGAACAGGGGTTATTCACCCCTCCACTTT. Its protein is CASSSNRGYSPLHF.

The CDR3 loop reads CASRGSGTGKNEQFF. The CDR3 coding sequence is TGTGCCAGCAGGGGTTCCGGGACAGGGAAAAATGAGCAGTTCTTC. This chain joins TRBV6-5 and TRBJ2-1; 9 nucleotides align to TRBD1. Germline V CDR1 and CDR2: MNHEY, SVGAGI. This CDR3 is built from 15 residues. Germline trimming cut 6 bases from V and 7 bases from J; bases unmatched to any gene: 10.

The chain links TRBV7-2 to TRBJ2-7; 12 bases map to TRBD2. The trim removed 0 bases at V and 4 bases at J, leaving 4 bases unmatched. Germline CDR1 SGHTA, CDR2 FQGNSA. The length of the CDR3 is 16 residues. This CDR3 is CASSLAASGRVYEQYF. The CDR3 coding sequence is TGTGCCAGCAGCTTAGCGGCTAGCGGGAGGGTTTACGAGCAGTACTTC.

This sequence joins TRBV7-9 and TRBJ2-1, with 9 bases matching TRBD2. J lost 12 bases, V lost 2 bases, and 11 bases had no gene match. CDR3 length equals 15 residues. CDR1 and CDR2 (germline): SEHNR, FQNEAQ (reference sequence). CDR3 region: CASSLRLAGSDWQFF. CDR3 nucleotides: TGTGCCAGCAGCTTAAGGCTAGCGGGGTCTGATTGGCAGTTCTTC.

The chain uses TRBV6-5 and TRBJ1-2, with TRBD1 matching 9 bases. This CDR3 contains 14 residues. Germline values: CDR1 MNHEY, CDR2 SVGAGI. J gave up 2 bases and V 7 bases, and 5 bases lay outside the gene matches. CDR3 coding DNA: TGTGCCAGCACTCCGGGACAGGGAAACTATGGCTACACCTTC. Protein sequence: CASTPGQGNYGYTF.

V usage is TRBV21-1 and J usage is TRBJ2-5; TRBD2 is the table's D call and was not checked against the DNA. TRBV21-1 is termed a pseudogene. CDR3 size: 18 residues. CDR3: CASSKVTSGRLYQETQYF. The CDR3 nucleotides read TGTGCCAGCAGCAAAGTAACTAGCGGGAGATTATACCAAGAGACCCAGTACTTC.

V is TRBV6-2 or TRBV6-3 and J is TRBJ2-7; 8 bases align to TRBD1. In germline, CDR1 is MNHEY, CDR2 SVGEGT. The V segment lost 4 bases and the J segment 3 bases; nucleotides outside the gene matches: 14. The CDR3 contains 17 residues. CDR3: CASSLAPTGVWGYEQYF. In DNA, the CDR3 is TGTGCCAGCAGTTTAGCCCCGACAGGGGTGTGGGGCTACGAGCAGTACTTC.

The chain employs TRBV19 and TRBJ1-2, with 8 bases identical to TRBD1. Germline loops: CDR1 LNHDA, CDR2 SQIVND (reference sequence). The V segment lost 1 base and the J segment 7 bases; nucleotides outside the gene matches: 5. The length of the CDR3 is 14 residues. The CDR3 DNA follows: TGTGCCAGTAGTATAGGAGGACAGGGACGTGGCTACACCTTC. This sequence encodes CASSIGGQGRGYTF.

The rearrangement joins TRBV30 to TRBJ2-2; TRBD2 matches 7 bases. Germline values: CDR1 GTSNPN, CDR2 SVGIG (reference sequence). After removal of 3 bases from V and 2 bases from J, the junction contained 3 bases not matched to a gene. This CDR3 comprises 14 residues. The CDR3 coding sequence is TGTGCCTGGAGCGGCGGGAGTAACACCGGGGAGCTGTTTTTT. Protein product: CAWSGGSNTGELFF.

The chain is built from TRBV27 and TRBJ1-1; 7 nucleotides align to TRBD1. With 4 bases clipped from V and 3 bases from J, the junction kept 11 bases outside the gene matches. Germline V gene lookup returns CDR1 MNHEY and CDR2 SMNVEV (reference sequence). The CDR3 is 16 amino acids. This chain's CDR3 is CASSYRQGGVDTEAFF. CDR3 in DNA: TGTGCCAGCAGTTATAGACAGGGCGGCGTGGACACTGAAGCTTTCTTT.

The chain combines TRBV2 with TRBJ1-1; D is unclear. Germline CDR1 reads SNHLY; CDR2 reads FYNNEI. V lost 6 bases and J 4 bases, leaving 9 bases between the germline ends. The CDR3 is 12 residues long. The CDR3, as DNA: TGTGCCAGCAGGTTAGAGTTCACTGAAGCTTTCTTT. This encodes CASRLEFTEAFF. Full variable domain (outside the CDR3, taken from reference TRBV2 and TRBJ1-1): EPEVTQTPSHQVTQMGQEVILRCVPISNHLYFYWYRQILGQKVEFLVSFYNNEISEKSEIFDDQFSVERPDGSNFTLKIRSTKLEDSAMYFCASRLEFTEAFFGQGTRLTVV.